The 12 T cell receptor beta chains given below trace back to one sample, sequenced in a study of beta chain features in type 1 diabetes. As every portion of the isolated RNA was reverse transcribed, the sequencing read expressed TCRB transcripts. Sequencing was performed with immunoSEQ multiplex PCR; in TCRdb, only in-frame clones are kept and a portion is missing. Here the sample spans roughly 300,000 clones, about 14% being singletons. The sequenced sample was central memory CD4+ T cells from blood. These TCRs come from a man aged 25 to 40 in good health.

V usage is TRBV4-2 and J usage is TRBJ1-6, with D uncertain. The V end lost 5 bases, the J end lost 10 bases, and 9 bases lay between the germline ends. The CDR3 length is 12 residues. CDR1 LGHNA and CDR2 YNFKEQ come from the germline V gene. As DNA, the CDR3 is TGTGCCAGCAGCTTGGATAGGTCACCCCTCCACTTT. Its translation: CASSLDRSPLHF.

This clone was seen more than once but under ten times. The rearrangement uses TRBV15 and TRBJ1-2, with 8 bases matching TRBD1. V lost 5 bases to trimming and J lost 7 bases; unmatched junction nucleotides: 3. The V gene's germline CDR1 is LNHNV and CDR2 YYDKDF (reference sequence). The CDR3 covers 12 residues. CDR3 sequence: CATSYTGGGYTF. CDR3 nucleotide sequence: TGTGCCACCAGCTACACAGGGGGTGGCTACACCTTC.

V is TRBV6-1 and J is TRBJ2-1; D gene ambiguous. Germline CDR1 MNHNS, CDR2 SASEGT. V lost 6 bases to trimming and J lost 15 bases, with 18 bases between them. The CDR3 contains 12 residues. The CDR3 DNA reads TGTGCCAGCAGCCCAACACTGAATGTCCCGTTCTTC. Translation: CASSPTLNVPFF.

This rearrangement joins TRBV9 to TRBJ2-7, with TRBD1 matching 8 bases. The V and J ends lost 0 bases and 2 bases, in that order; junction bases with no gene match: 19. Germline V gene lookup returns CDR1 SGDLS and CDR2 YYNGEE. The CDR3 is 20 amino acids. The CDR3 region has the DNA TGTGCCAGCAGCGTAGTGGCTCTGGGGACAGGCTCTAAATGGGCCTACGAGCAGTACGTC. Amino acids: CASSVVALGTGSKWAYEQYV.

The V call is TRBV29-1, the J call TRBJ1-1; D unresolved. Germline V gives CDR1 SQVTM, CDR2 ANQGSEA. The CDR3 covers 12 residues. V was trimmed by 7 bases and J by 5 bases, leaving 14 bases between them. The CDR3 DNA is TGCAGCGACAAAAGTGGGTGGACTGAAGCTTTCTTT. Its translation: CSDKSGWTEAFF.

This chain uses TRBV10-3 with TRBJ2-3; 9 bases map to TRBD2. The length of the CDR3 is 17 residues. Unmatched junction bases numbered 15, after V lost 7 bases and J lost 4 bases. The germline CDR1 and CDR2 sequences are ENHRY and SYGVKD. CDR3 residues: CAITDAKGSGSPDTQYF. The CDR3 region has the DNA TGTGCCATCACCGACGCGAAGGGTAGCGGGAGCCCAGATACGCAGTATTTT.

The chain couples TRBV6-1 to TRBJ1-2; maybe TRBD1 (6 bases). CDR1 and CDR2 (germline): MNHNS, SASEGT. V was cut by 8 bases and J by 0 bases, with 10 bases left in between. CDR3 size: 13 residues. CDR3 sequence (DNA): TGTGCCAGCCGGGACACCGCTAACTATGGCTACACCTTC. Protein sequence: CASRDTANYGYTF.

The rearrangement links TRBV2 to TRBJ2-5; D call uncertain. The CDR3 spans 15 residues. Trimming took 6 bases from V and 7 from J, leaving 21 bases between them. Germline V gene lookup returns CDR1 SNHLY and CDR2 FYNNEI. CDR3 sequence: CASSLGGPRLGTQYF. CDR3 DNA: TGTGCCAGCAGCTTAGGCGGACCCCGCCTAGGGACCCAGTACTTC.

This clone was seen a few times. The chain recombines TRBV11-3 with TRBJ1-1, with unresolved D. V was shortened by 11 bases and J by 7 bases, with 11 bases between the two germline ends. Germline values: CDR1 SGHNT, CDR2 YENEEA. CDR3 length: 10 residues. DNA of the CDR3: TGTGCCTCGGGAGGATTTGAAGCTTTCTTT. This encodes CASGGFEAFF.

The table lists this clone with many counts. The chain couples TRBV29-1 to TRBJ2-1; 12 bases match TRBD2. The CDR3 has 13 residues. From germline, CDR1 is SQVTM and CDR2 ANQGSEA. After removal of 4 bases from V and 9 bases from J, the junction contained 4 bases not matched to a gene. The CDR3 DNA is TGCAGCGTTGCTAGCGGGGGGGCCGTTGAGCAGTTCTTC. Protein product: CSVASGGAVEQFF.

The chain links TRBV11-3 to TRBJ2-7; a possible D gene is TRBD1 (5 bases). With 1 base removed from V and 2 bases from J, the gap between germline ends came to 9 bases. CDR3 size: 14 residues. Germline V gives CDR1 SGHNT, CDR2 YENEEA. This CDR3 reads CASSLGLGAYEQYF. The CDR3 DNA is TGTGCCAGCAGCTTAGGTTTAGGGGCCTACGAGCAGTACTTC.

This clone came up a few times. The chain employs TRBV19 and TRBJ1-5, with no clear D. The ends were cut back, 4 bases at V and 6 bases at J, with 13 bases in the middle. The germline CDR1 and CDR2 sequences are LNHDA and SQIVND (reference sequence). The CDR3 has 14 amino acids. The CDR3 loop is CASSKDGGRQPQHF. As DNA, the CDR3 is TGTGCCAGTAGTAAAGACGGCGGACGTCAGCCCCAGCATTTT.